These 25 T cell receptor beta chains came from one sample sequenced in a study of cytomegalovirus exposure and HLA in healthy donors. Primers for the PCR totalled 60 Vbeta and 13 Jbeta. Method: immunoSEQ multiplex PCR; TCRdb's copy keeps in-frame clones and lacks some. The table has 170,000 or so clones, 81% seen once. The sample comprised PBMCs. The receptors were sampled from a woman in her thirties in good health and CMV-seronegative.

The chain employs TRBV19 and TRBJ1-5; 7 positions agree with TRBD1. The ends lost 5 bases at V and 3 bases at J; junction bases unmatched: 7. Germline CDR1 is LNHDA and CDR2 is SQIVND (reference sequence). The CDR3 contains 15 residues. The CDR3 here is CASSVSGTVNQPQHF. The CDR3 DNA follows: TGTGCCAGTAGTGTCTCCGGGACAGTCAATCAGCCCCAGCATTTT.

The count of this clone is one. The rearrangement uses TRBV2 and TRBJ1-2, with 10 bases identical to TRBD1. The V segment lost 6 bases and the J segment 5 bases; nucleotides outside the gene matches: 12. The CDR3 is 16 residues long. Germline loops: CDR1 SNHLY, CDR2 FYNNEI. The DNA of the CDR3 is TGTGCCAGCAGGCTGAATTCGGGACAGGGGATATATGGCTACACCTTC. Protein product: CASRLNSGQGIYGYTF.

The chain recombines TRBV29-1 with TRBJ2-1; 8 bases align to TRBD2. The V and J ends lost 7 bases and 4 bases, in that order; junction bases with no gene match: 6. Germline values: CDR1 SQVTM, CDR2 ANQGSEA. The CDR3 runs 13 residues. CDR3 nucleotides: TGCAGCGCCGTAGGCGGGGGGTACAATGAGCAGTTCTTC. Protein product: CSAVGGGYNEQFF.

The chain uses TRBV5-5 and TRBJ2-1; tentative D call: TRBD2 (5 bases). Germline V gives CDR1 SGHKS, CDR2 YYEKEE (reference sequence). V lost 7 bases, J lost 7 bases, and 9 bases lay in between. The CDR3 spans 11 residues. In nucleotides, the CDR3 is TGTGCCAGCGCCGGGGTTAATGAGCAGTTCTTC. Translated, it gives CASAGVNEQFF.

The rearrangement joins TRBV6-6 to TRBJ1-1; D is possibly TRBD1 (6 bases). Trimming cost V 3 bases and J 1 base, with 12 bases left between them. The CDR3 totals 15 residues. CDR1 and CDR2 (germline): MNHNY, SVGAGI (reference sequence). CDR3 protein: CASSYRGQQNTEAFF. The CDR3 nucleotides read TGTGCCAGCAGTTATCGCGGACAGCAGAACACTGAAGCTTTCTTT.

This CDR3 reads CASSDLPGTGDYEQYF. The CDR3 DNA reads TGTGCCAGCAGTGACCTACCCGGGACAGGGGACTACGAGCAGTACTTC. The chain combines TRBV25-1 with TRBJ2-7; 10 positions match TRBD1. This CDR3 comprises 16 residues. Germline CDR1 and CDR2: MGHDK and SYGVNS. The J segment lost 3 bases and the V segment lost 3 bases, leaving 8 bases of the junction unmatched.

This clone occurred once. The chain employs TRBV27 and TRBJ2-1; 13 bases are a match to TRBD2. J lost 3 bases, V lost 10 bases, and 9 bases had no gene match. CDR1 MNHEY and CDR2 SMNVEV come from the germline V gene (reference sequence). The CDR3 totals 16 residues. CDR3 loop: CATLGTSGTIYNEQFF. The CDR3 DNA reads TGTGCCACCCTTGGGACTAGCGGGACCATCTACAATGAGCAGTTCTTC.

CDR3 DNA: TGTGCCAGCAGTACCGGACAGGGGGCCTACGAGCAGTACTTC. Protein sequence: CASSTGQGAYEQYF. The V gene is TRBV6-6, the J gene TRBJ2-7, with 10 positions matching TRBD1. CDR1 is MNHNY, CDR2 SVGAGI, per germline (reference sequence). After removal of 5 bases from V and 2 bases from J, the junction contained 3 bases not matched to a gene. CDR3 size: 14 residues.

The chain employs TRBV18 and TRBJ1-1; D not resolved. The V and J ends lost 3 bases and 3 bases respectively, with 5 bases between them. This CDR3 region has 12 residues. The germline V gene encodes CDR1 KGHSH and CDR2 LQKENI. CDR3 loop: CASSPTHTEAFF. In DNA form, the CDR3 reads TGTGCCAGCTCACCTACTCACACTGAAGCTTTCTTT.

This clone was detected a few times. V usage is TRBV6-6 and J usage is TRBJ2-7, with D perhaps matching TRBD2 (6 bases). This CDR3 has 16 amino acids. Germline assignment: CDR1 MNHNY and CDR2 SVGAGI (reference sequence). V was clipped by 5 bases and J by 0 bases, with 17 bases between them. This CDR3 reads CASSPRGTESSYEQYF. DNA of the CDR3: TGTGCCAGCAGTCCACGGGGGACCGAGAGCTCCTACGAGCAGTACTTC.

The genes are TRBV19 and TRBJ2-1; D is ambiguous. V was clipped by 2 bases and J by 0 bases, with 8 bases between them. CDR1 is LNHDA and CDR2 is SQIVND in the germline V gene (reference sequence). The CDR3 has 15 amino acids. As DNA, the CDR3 is TGTGCCAGTAGTATACAGGTGAGCTCCTACAATGAGCAGTTCTTC. Translating it yields CASSIQVSSYNEQFF.

The V and J genes are TRBV19 and TRBJ1-4; 10 nucleotides line up with TRBD1. CDR1 and CDR2 (germline): LNHDA, SQIVND (reference sequence). J was trimmed by 0 bases and V by 5 bases; bases with no gene match: 6. CDR3 length: 17 residues. As DNA, the CDR3 is TGTGCCAGTAGTGCCCGGGACAGGGGAGCAACTAATGAAAAACTGTTTTTT. This codes for CASSARDRGATNEKLFF.

The rearrangement joins TRBV29-1 to TRBJ2-1; D is perhaps TRBD2 (5 bases). The CDR3 covers 15 residues. CDR1 SQVTM and CDR2 ANQGSEA come from the germline V gene. Trimming pared 2 bases from V and 3 bases from J, leaving 14 bases between. The CDR3 reads CSVEMGEGIYNEQFF. In DNA form, the CDR3 reads TGCAGCGTTGAAATGGGCGAGGGTATCTACAATGAGCAGTTCTTC.

V and J are TRBV28 and TRBJ2-1, with 7 bases identical to TRBD2. This CDR3 is 12 amino acids long. Germline loops: CDR1 MDHEN, CDR2 SYDVKM. Trimming took 7 bases from V and 7 from J; bases not matched to a gene: 4. The CDR3: CASTTGGNEQFF. Here the CDR3 DNA reads TGTGCCAGCACCACCGGGGGGAATGAGCAGTTCTTC.

The DNA of the CDR3 is TGTGCCAGTAGTCCCATCTCCGGGGGTGCTAACTATGGCTACACCTTC. It translates to CASSPISGGANYGYTF. The chain uses TRBV19 and TRBJ1-2, with D possibly TRBD1 on 5 matching bases. V was clipped by 5 bases and J by 0 bases, with 16 bases between them. The CDR3 consists of 16 residues. CDR1 and CDR2 from the germline V gene are LNHDA and SQIVND (reference sequence).

The chain links TRBV5-1 to TRBJ2-2; TRBD1 aligns across 9 bases. V lost 3 bases, J lost 4 bases, and 4 bases stayed unmatched. This CDR3 comprises 15 residues. Germline V gene lookup returns CDR1 SGHRS and CDR2 YFSETQ. The CDR3 DNA reads as TGCGCCAGCAGCTCCGGGACAGGGAGCACCGGGGAGCTGTTTTTT. Protein product: CASSSGTGSTGELFF.

The chain combines TRBV23-1 with TRBJ2-5, with a tentative D call TRBD1 (6 bases). TRBV23-1 is recorded as an ORF, its role being uncertain. The CDR3 runs 14 residues. V was clipped by 1 base and J by 2 bases, with 8 bases between them. The CDR3 loop reads CASSQYREQETQYF. As DNA, the CDR3 is TGCGCCAGCAGTCAATACAGGGAACAAGAGACCCAGTACTTC.

The V and J genes are TRBV5-1 and TRBJ2-2, with 8 bases aligning to TRBD1. V lost 4 bases to trimming and J lost 6 bases; unmatched junction nucleotides: 11. The length of the CDR3 is 16 residues. Germline loops: CDR1 SGHRS, CDR2 YFSETQ. The CDR3 bases are TGCGCCAGCAGCGTCAGGACAGGGCGGGTTGCCGGGGAGCTGTTTTTT. Translating gives CASSVRTGRVAGELFF. The full variable domain, rest sourced from reference TRBV5-1 and TRBJ2-2, is KAGVTQTPRYLIKTRGQQVTLSCSPISGHRSVSWYQQTPGQGLQFLFEYFSETQRNKGNFPGRFSGRQFSNSRSEMNVSTLELGDSALYLCASSVRTGRVAGELFFGEGSRLTVL.

The rearrangement uses TRBV29-1 and TRBJ1-1; possible D gene TRBD1, 6 bases. Trimming pared 5 bases from V and 3 bases from J, leaving 10 bases between. There are 12 residues in the CDR3. The V gene's germline CDR1 is SQVTM and CDR2 ANQGSEA. CDR3: CSVSRGYTEAFF. CDR3 sequence (DNA): TGCAGCGTTAGCAGGGGCTACACTGAAGCTTTCTTT.

The rearrangement links TRBV14 to TRBJ1-3; a possible D gene is TRBD1 (6 bases). The V and J ends lost 2 bases and 2 bases respectively, with 13 bases between them. The CDR3 covers 16 residues. The germline CDR1 and CDR2 sequences are SGHDN and FVKESK. The CDR3 spells CASSQSGTSPGNTIYF. In DNA, the CDR3 is TGTGCCAGCAGCCAATCCGGGACATCTCCTGGAAACACCATATATTTT.

The gene calls are TRBV9 and TRBJ1-3; D is possibly TRBD1 (5 bases). The CDR3 sequence is 16 residues long. Looked up from germline, CDR1 is SGDLS and CDR2 is YYNGEE. The ends were cut back, 3 bases at V and 0 bases at J, with 13 bases in the middle. Here the CDR3 reads CASSDGTSLSGNTIYF. In DNA, the CDR3 is TGTGCCAGCAGCGATGGGACTTCACTCTCTGGAAACACCATATATTTT.

As to this clone: This CDR3 is also generated by other DNA sequences in the sample. The CDR3 spells CASSLGQGSNQPQHF. CDR3 nucleotide sequence: TGCGCCAGCAGCTTGGGACAGGGCAGCAATCAGCCCCAGCATTTT. The rearrangement links TRBV5-1 to TRBJ1-5, with TRBD1 matching 7 bases. V trimming: 0 bases; J trimming: 1 base; junction bases outside the gene matches: 1. The germline gives CDR1 SGHRS, CDR2 YFSETQ. The CDR3 is 15 amino acids.

The chain couples TRBV19 to TRBJ2-5; weak D call: TRBD2 (6 bases). Germline values: CDR1 LNHDA, CDR2 SQIVND (reference sequence). Trimming cost V 5 bases and J 4 bases, with 20 bases left between them. The CDR3 spans 16 residues. CDR3 coding DNA: TGTGCCAGTAGTGCCTTCGGGGGAAGCGTGGGAGAGACCCAGTACTTC. It yields the protein CASSAFGGSVGETQYF.

Details on this clone: The germline gene is not matched at one end of the junction; a read error may be the cause. V and J are TRBV7-9 and TRBJ1-3; 7 bases are shared with TRBD1. Germline values: CDR1 SEHNR, CDR2 FQNEAQ (reference sequence). The CDR3 sequence is 16 residues long. This chain's CDR3 is CSSSPTFGTAGNTIYF. The CDR3 region has the DNA TGTTCCAGCAGCCCAACATTCGGGACAGCTGGAAACACCATATATTTT.

This chain uses TRBV4-3 with TRBJ2-2, with 7 bases aligning to TRBD1. J lost 3 bases, V lost 0 bases, and 10 bases had no gene match. CDR1 LGHNA and CDR2 YSLEER come from the germline V gene. This CDR3 is built from 18 residues. The CDR3 DNA reads as TGCGCCAGCAGCCAAGACCCTCGAGGGACAGACTACACCGGGGAGCTGTTTTTT. Protein: CASSQDPRGTDYTGELFF.